The clone carrying this T cell receptor beta chain showed up just a few times. The antigen remains unidentified. Each diagnosis drew on symptoms, thyroxine, TRAb, thyroid ultrasound and orbital computed tomography findings. The blood was taken when hyperthyroidism was first diagnosed, before any ophthalmopathy symptoms showed up. CDR1 and CDR2 from the germline V gene are SGHVS and FQNEAQ. This CDR3 comprises 18 residues. V shed 5 bases, J shed 4 bases, and the junction held 11 bases outside the gene matches. Amplified TCR beta CDR3 regions came from RNA transcripts. HTBI primers were employed in a first-round RT-PCR of the TCR CDR3. TCRdb redid the calling of the multiplex PCR reads with MiXCR, one entry per CDR3 protein. The sample comprises 370,000 or so distinct CDR3 sequences, around 14% of which are singletons, and about 30% rests with the top ten. The data were obtained in a study of T cells in Graves' hyperthyroidism and ophthalmopathy. Study-wide results and caveats: The model forecast ophthalmopathy, anticipating it by a median roughly 6 months before onset. In blood, most of the thyroid clonotypes expanded above 0.001 were also present.

The sequence was obtained from a woman aged 18 to 35 with Graves' hyperthyroidism that later progressed to Graves' ophthalmopathy. Sequenced sample: blood. This chain uses TRBV7-8 with TRBJ2-5; TRBD2 agrees at 15 bases. This CDR3 is CASSQLWTSGRGGETQYF. The CDR3 nucleotides are TGTGCCAGCAGCCAACTTTGGACTAGCGGGAGGGGGGGAGAGACCCAGTACTTC.